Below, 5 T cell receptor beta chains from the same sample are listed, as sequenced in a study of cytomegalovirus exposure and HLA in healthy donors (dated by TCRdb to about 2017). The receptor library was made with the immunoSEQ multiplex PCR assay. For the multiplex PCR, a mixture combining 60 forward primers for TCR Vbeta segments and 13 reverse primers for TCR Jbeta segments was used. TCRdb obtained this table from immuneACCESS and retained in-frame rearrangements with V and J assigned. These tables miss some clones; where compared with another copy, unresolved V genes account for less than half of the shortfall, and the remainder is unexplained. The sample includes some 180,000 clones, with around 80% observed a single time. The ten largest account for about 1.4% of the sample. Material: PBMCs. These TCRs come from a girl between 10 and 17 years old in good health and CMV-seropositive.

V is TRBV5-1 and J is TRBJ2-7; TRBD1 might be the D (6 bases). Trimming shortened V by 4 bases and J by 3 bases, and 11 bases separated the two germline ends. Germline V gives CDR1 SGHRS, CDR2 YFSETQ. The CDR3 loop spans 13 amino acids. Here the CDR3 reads CASSHGQSYEQYF. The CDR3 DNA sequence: TGCGCCAGCAGCCACGGACAGAGCTACGAGCAGTACTTC.

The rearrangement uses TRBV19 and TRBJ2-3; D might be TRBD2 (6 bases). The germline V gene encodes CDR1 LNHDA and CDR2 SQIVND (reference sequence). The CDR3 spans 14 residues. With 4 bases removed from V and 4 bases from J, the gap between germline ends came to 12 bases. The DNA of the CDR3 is TGTGCCAGTAGTACTCCGGGGGAATCAGATACGCAGTATTTT. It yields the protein CASSTPGESDTQYF.

CDR3 region: CASSLEEGKPFLNYGYTF. The CDR3 DNA is TGCGCCAGCAGCTTGGAGGAGGGAAAACCTTTCCTTAACTATGGCTACACCTTC. V gene TRBV5-1 combines with J gene TRBJ1-2, with D uncertain. This CDR3 region has 18 residues. V was shortened by 0 bases and J by 1 base, with 19 bases between the two germline ends. CDR1 and CDR2 from the germline V gene are SGHRS and YFSETQ.

For the CDR3, the DNA is TGTGCCAGCAGCCAGCGGAACACCGGGGAGCTGTTTTTT. Protein: CASSQRNTGELFF. This chain links TRBV7-9 with TRBJ2-2; no firm D call. The germline CDR1 and CDR2 sequences are SEHNR and FQNEAQ (reference sequence). Trimming shortened V by 5 bases and J by 1 base, and 5 bases separated the two germline ends. The CDR3 has 13 amino acids.

Here the CDR3 reads CASSLAWTRQETQYF. CDR3 bases: TGTGCCAGCAGCTTAGCGTGGACAAGACAAGAGACCCAGTACTTC. This chain connects TRBV11-1 to TRBJ2-5; D possibly corresponds to TRBD1 (5 bases). The CDR3 is 15 amino acids. Trimming cost V 0 bases and J 2 bases, with 10 bases left between them. Germline loops: CDR1 SGHAT, CDR2 FQDESV (reference sequence).